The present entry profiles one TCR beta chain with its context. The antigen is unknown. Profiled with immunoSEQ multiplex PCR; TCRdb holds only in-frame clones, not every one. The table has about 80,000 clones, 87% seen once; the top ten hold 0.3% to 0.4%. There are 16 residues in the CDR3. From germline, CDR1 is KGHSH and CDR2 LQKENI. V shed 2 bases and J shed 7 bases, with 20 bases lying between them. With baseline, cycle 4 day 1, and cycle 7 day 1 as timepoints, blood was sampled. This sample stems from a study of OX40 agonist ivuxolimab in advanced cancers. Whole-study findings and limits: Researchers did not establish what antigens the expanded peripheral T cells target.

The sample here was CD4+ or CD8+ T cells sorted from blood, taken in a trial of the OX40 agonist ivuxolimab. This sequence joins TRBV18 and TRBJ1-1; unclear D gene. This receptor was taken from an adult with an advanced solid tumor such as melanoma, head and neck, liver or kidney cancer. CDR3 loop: CASSPRILNNGIEAFF. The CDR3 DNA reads TGTGCCAGCTCACCAAGGATTCTAAATAACGGCATTGAAGCTTTCTTT. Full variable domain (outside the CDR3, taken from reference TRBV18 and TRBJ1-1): NAGVMQNPRHLVRRRGQEARLRCSPMKGHSHVYWYRQLPEEGLKFMVYLQKENIIDESGMPKERFSAEFPKEGPSILRIQQVVRGDSAAYFCASSPRILNNGIEAFFGQGTRLTVV.